Below are 17 T cell receptor beta chains sequenced from a single sample in a study of blood T cells in healthy people across ages. A second PCR, run for roughly 7 to 12 cycles, used a sample-barcoded 5' primer plus a J-beta primer mix. Each CDR3 protein gets one entry after TCRdb re-called the 5' RACE reads with MiXCR. The table lists hundreds of thousands of distinct CDR3 sequences, about 30% of them singletons. The specimen sequenced was blood. The source of these receptors is a woman over 75 in good health.

In this sample, this clonotype turned up many times. The chain combines TRBV4-1 with TRBJ2-6; D unresolved. The CDR3 is 14 residues long. V was trimmed by 7 bases and J by 0 bases, leaving 7 bases between them. CDR1 is MGHRA and CDR2 is YSYEKL in the germline V gene. The CDR3 sequence is CASTPNSGANVLTF. CDR3 bases: TGCGCCAGCACCCCTAACTCTGGGGCCAACGTCCTGACTTTC.

This clonotype was seen more than once but under ten times. J is TRBJ1-4 and V is TRBV5-1; D is unclear. Trimming removed 2 bases from V and 14 bases from J, with 16 bases in between. Germline lookup yields CDR1 SGHRS and CDR2 YFSETQ. The CDR3 spans 13 residues. CDR3 residues: CASSFDPSLGLFF. The CDR3 nucleotides read TGCGCCAGCAGCTTCGACCCCAGTCTAGGTCTGTTTTTT.

This clonotype has only a few counts. This chain joins TRBV28 and TRBJ1-1; D perhaps matches TRBD1 (6 bases). Per the germline V gene, CDR1 is MDHEN and CDR2 is SYDVKM. This CDR3 has 18 residues. V was clipped by 0 bases and J by 0 bases, with 17 bases between them. The CDR3 region is CASSLWNGQPTMNTEAFF. The CDR3 bases are TGTGCCAGCAGTTTATGGAATGGACAGCCCACCATGAACACTGAAGCTTTCTTT.

In its sample, this clonotype was seen many times. The chain combines TRBV6-6 with TRBJ1-2; D ambiguous. CDR1 and CDR2 (germline): MNHNY, SVGAGI (reference sequence). There are 15 residues in the CDR3. V was clipped by 0 bases and J by 2 bases, with 10 bases between them. CDR3 coding DNA: TGTGCCAGCAGTTACTCCCCGGAACTGAACTATGGCTACACCTTC. Translation: CASSYSPELNYGYTF.

This clonotype was seen at least ten times. A read error may explain this, as a much larger clone is one base away. The chain recombines TRBV29-1 with TRBJ2-1; D not resolved. The end of the DNA fits TRBJ2-7 better, so the J call may be wrong. This CDR3 contains 16 residues. The V gene's germline CDR1 is SQVTM and CDR2 ANQGSEA. For the CDR3, the DNA is TGCAGCGTTGAAGTTCTTACAGTGTTGACCTACAATGAGCAGTACTTC. It encodes CSVEVLTVLTYNEQYF.

V and J are TRBV5-4 and TRBJ2-1; D is uncertain. The CDR3 sequence is 17 residues long. V lost 2 bases and J 6 bases, leaving 21 bases between the germline ends. Germline CDR1 and CDR2: SGHNT and YYREEE (reference sequence). The CDR3 is CASSLGNWDTPGNEQFF. The CDR3 DNA sequence: TGTGCCAGCAGCTTAGGCAACTGGGATACACCTGGCAATGAGCAGTTCTTC.

The chain employs TRBV20-1 and TRBJ2-1; 10 bases are a match to TRBD2. Trimming took 5 bases from V and 5 from J; bases not matched to a gene: 9. The length of the CDR3 is 15 residues. Germline CDR1 reads DFQATT; CDR2 reads SNEGSKA (reference sequence). CDR3 protein: CSAGQRAGGNNEQFF. The DNA of the CDR3 is TGCAGTGCTGGACAACGAGCGGGGGGGAACAATGAGCAGTTCTTC.

The sample holds a few counts of this clonotype. This sequence joins TRBV28 and TRBJ1-5, with D perhaps matching TRBD1 (6 bases). The CDR3 loop spans 14 amino acids. Trimming took off 3 bases at V and 7 bases at J, with 13 bases between the two ends. Germline V gene data show CDR1 as MDHEN and CDR2 as SYDVKM. This chain's CDR3 is CASSLRGAEQPQHF. In DNA form, the CDR3 reads TGTGCCAGCAGTTTGCGGGGGGCCGAGCAGCCCCAGCATTTT.

This clonotype was seen a handful of times. One end of the junction does not line up with germline, which may come from a read error. CDR3 residues: CASKERGNGQFF. CDR3 DNA sequence: TGTGCCAGCAAGGAGCGGGGCAATGGGCAGTTCTTC. The chain links TRBV27 to TRBJ2-1, with 7 bases matching TRBD2. CDR3 length equals 12 residues. The germline V gene has CDR1 MNHEY and CDR2 SMNVEV (reference sequence).

The chain couples TRBV11-2 to TRBJ2-3; TRBD2 is a possible D gene (7 bases). This CDR3 region has 15 residues. Trimming cost V 7 bases and J 1 base, with 15 bases left between them. From germline, CDR1 is SGHAT and CDR2 FQNNGV. The CDR3 coding sequence is TGTGCCAGCAACCTACGGCGGGGGCGCACAGATACGCAGTATTTT. Its translation is CASNLRRGRTDTQYF.

This clonotype was counted at least ten times. This chain uses TRBV7-8 with TRBJ2-7; no clear D. Trimming cost V 5 bases and J 3 bases, with 11 bases left between them. CDR1 SGHVS and CDR2 FQNEAQ come from the germline V gene. The CDR3 covers 13 residues. CDR3 sequence (DNA): TGTGCCAGCAGCCCAGCGAGGAACTACGAGCAGTACTTC. Its translation: CASSPARNYEQYF.

This clonotype has ten or more counts. The J gene is TRBJ2-3, the V gene TRBV20-1; 10 nucleotides align to TRBD2. The junction had 16 bases not matched to a gene; V was cut back by 5 bases and J by 5 bases. Germline lookup yields CDR1 DFQATT and CDR2 SNEGSKA (reference sequence). There are 17 residues in the CDR3. In DNA, the CDR3 is TGCAGTGCTCGACAGGTGGGGACTAGCGCCAATGTAGATACGCAGTATTTT. Amino acid sequence: CSARQVGTSANVDTQYF.

In regard to this clonotype: At one boundary the junction diverges from the germline segment, which might be a read error. The chain couples TRBV7-2 to TRBJ1-2; D possibly corresponds to TRBD1 (6 bases). This CDR3 is built from 14 residues. CDR1 and CDR2 (germline): SGHTA, FQGNSA. The CDR3 DNA is TGTGTCAGCAGCCGTGGGGGGGCGAACTATGGCTACACCTTC. The encoded protein is CVSSRGGANYGYTF.

This clonotype was found once. The rearrangement links TRBV27 to TRBJ1-1; D gene ambiguous. Trimming removed 6 bases at V and 5 bases at J, with 22 bases between. CDR1 and CDR2 from the germline V gene are MNHEY and SMNVEV (reference sequence). This CDR3 spans 16 amino acids. The DNA for the CDR3 is TGTGCCAGCAGAAACCCGGCCTACCCTTCTGGGACTGAAGCTTTCTTT. It encodes CASRNPAYPSGTEAFF.

CDR3: CASSPVGQGKQETQYF. Written as DNA, the CDR3 is TGTGCCAGCTCACCAGTGGGACAGGGAAAACAAGAGACCCAGTACTTC. This chain connects TRBV18 to TRBJ2-5, with TRBD1 identical over 9 bases. This CDR3 spans 16 amino acids. The germline V gene encodes CDR1 KGHSH and CDR2 LQKENI. With 2 bases clipped from V and 2 bases from J, the junction kept 6 bases outside the gene matches.

This clonotype was seen at least ten times. The J gene is TRBJ2-7, the V gene TRBV5-1, with TRBD2 matching 9 bases. The germline gives CDR1 SGHRS, CDR2 YFSETQ. Germline trimming cut 2 bases from V and 0 bases from J; bases unmatched to any gene: 3. The CDR3 has 15 amino acids. CDR3 protein: CASSFGGGDSYEQYF. CDR3 sequence (DNA): TGCGCCAGCAGCTTCGGCGGGGGGGACTCCTACGAGCAGTACTTC. Complete variable domain (other parts from reference TRBV5-1 and TRBJ2-7): KAGVTQTPRYLIKTRGQQVTLSCSPISGHRSVSWYQQTPGQGLQFLFEYFSETQRNKGNFPGRFSGRQFSNSRSEMNVSTLELGDSALYLCASSFGGGDSYEQYFGPGTRLTVT.

This clonotype showed up many times. The chain recombines TRBV4-3 with TRBJ2-1, with D uncertain. The CDR3 spans 15 residues. CDR1 and CDR2 (germline): LGHNA, YSLEER. Trimming removed 0 bases at V and 8 bases at J, with 14 bases between. The CDR3 loop is CASSQDFGIGDEQFF. DNA of the CDR3: TGCGCCAGCAGCCAAGACTTTGGGATTGGGGATGAGCAGTTCTTC.